What follows are 30 T cell receptor beta chains derived from one specimen sequenced in a study of shared clonotypes between healthy human individuals. The data were produced by immunoSEQ multiplex PCR, yet TCRdb's version contains in-frame clones alone and is incomplete. The repertoire holds some 1.5 million clones, with roughly 96% as singletons. Material: naive CD4+ T cells sorted from blood. Regarding subset: CD45RA+ positively selected. The receptors were gathered from a young man in good health.

As regards this clone: Other DNA sequences from this sample encode an identical CDR3 as well. The V call is TRBV18, the J call TRBJ2-3; D uncertain. Germline V gene sequence: CDR1 KGHSH, CDR2 LQKENI. The CDR3 consists of 14 residues. V lost 1 base and J lost 2, with 7 bases in between. CDR3 loop: CASSPLGSTDTQYF. CDR3 DNA: TGTGCCAGCTCACCACTGGGGTCCACAGATACGCAGTATTTT.

The CDR3 sequence: CASSEAGYPRDEQFF. In nucleotides, the CDR3 is TGTGCCAGCAGTGAAGCCGGCTACCCCAGGGATGAGCAGTTCTTC. The chain couples TRBV6-1 to TRBJ2-1; maybe TRBD1 (5 bases). Deletions cut 0 bases from V and 8 bases from J, with 14 bases between. The V gene's germline CDR1 is MNHNS and CDR2 SASEGT. The CDR3 loop spans 15 amino acids.

The chain joins TRBV30 to TRBJ1-3, with unresolved D. Between the trimmed V and J ends, which lost 2 bases and 0 bases, there was a span of 5 bases. The CDR3 spans 13 residues. Germline V gene lookup returns CDR1 GTSNPN and CDR2 SVGIG (reference sequence). CDR3 nucleotide sequence: TGTGCCTGGAGTATATCCTCTGGAAACACCATATATTTT. Encoded protein: CAWSISSGNTIYF.

The chain has TRBV7-2 and TRBJ1-2, with no clear D. Germline V CDR1 and CDR2: SGHTA, FQGNSA. Trimming pared 4 bases from V and 7 bases from J, leaving 13 bases between. The CDR3 extends over 13 amino acids. CDR3 nucleotide sequence: TGTGCCAGCAGCTGGAAGGGATCGGTTGGCTACACCTTC. Its protein product is CASSWKGSVGYTF.

This clone was recorded only once. The gene calls are TRBV10-1 and TRBJ2-3; 8 positions agree with TRBD2. Germline values: CDR1 WNHNN, CDR2 SYGVQD (reference sequence). The CDR3 is 14 amino acids. V was clipped by 3 bases and J by 5 bases; unmatched bases: 4. CDR3 sequence reads: CASSDSGDEDTQYF. The DNA for the CDR3 is TGCGCCAGCAGTGATAGCGGGGACGAAGATACGCAGTATTTT.

The chain couples TRBV10-3 to TRBJ2-1, with 9 bases that match TRBD1. The CDR3 is 14 residues long. The junction had 11 bases not matched to a gene; V was cut back by 8 bases and J by 9 bases. In germline, CDR1 is ENHRY, CDR2 SYGVKD. The CDR3 region is CAISSGTGYGEQFF. CDR3 in DNA: TGTGCCATCTCCTCGGGGACAGGGTACGGTGAGCAGTTCTTC.

The chain uses TRBV18 and TRBJ1-1; TRBD1 aligns across 8 bases. Germline V gene data show CDR1 as KGHSH and CDR2 as LQKENI. V lost 3 bases to trimming and J lost 9 bases; unmatched junction nucleotides: 6. CDR3 length: 13 amino acids. The CDR3 DNA follows: TGTGCCAGCTCACCGGCCCGGGACAGGAAAGCTTTCTTT. Encoded protein: CASSPARDRKAFF.

The chain joins TRBV6-5 to TRBJ2-5, with 7 bases fitting TRBD2. The V gene's germline CDR1 is MNHEY and CDR2 SVGAGI. This CDR3 is 14 amino acids long. The trim removed 4 bases at V and 5 bases at J, leaving 7 bases unmatched. CDR3 sequence (DNA): TGTGCCAGCAGTTCCCCCGGGAGGAGTGAGACCCAGTACTTC. This gives the protein CASSSPGRSETQYF.

The V gene is TRBV9, the J gene TRBJ2-5; 8 bases agree with TRBD1. Germline V gene lookup returns CDR1 SGDLS and CDR2 YYNGEE. The ends lost 0 bases at V and 0 bases at J; junction bases unmatched: 7. This CDR3 region has 17 residues. CDR3 in amino acids: CASSVEQGEYHQETQYF. For the CDR3, the DNA is TGTGCCAGCAGCGTAGAACAGGGGGAGTACCACCAAGAGACCCAGTACTTC.

This clone was recorded once. The CDR3 sequence: CASSSPGQTNTEAFF. CDR3 DNA: TGTGCCAGCAGCTCTCCGGGACAAACGAACACTGAAGCTTTCTTT. This chain links TRBV5-4 with TRBJ1-1; D is perhaps TRBD1 (6 bases). Deletions cut 3 bases from V and 1 base from J, with 13 bases between. The CDR3 totals 15 residues. The germline gives CDR1 SGHNT, CDR2 YYREEE (reference sequence).

The chain joins TRBV6-1 to TRBJ2-1; D gene uncertain. Germline V CDR1 and CDR2: MNHNS, SASEGT. The V end was cut by 3 bases, the J end by 15 bases, with 18 bases between. The CDR3 covers 13 residues. The CDR3 sequence is CASSEIPERKSFF. CDR3 nucleotide sequence: TGTGCCAGCAGTGAGATTCCCGAGCGCAAATCGTTCTTC.

This chain joins TRBV5-4 and TRBJ2-1; D tentatively fits TRBD1 or TRBD2 (5 bases each). V shed 4 bases and J shed 8 bases, with 25 bases lying between them. CDR1 and CDR2 (germline): SGHNT, YYREEE (reference sequence). The CDR3 contains 17 residues. For the CDR3, the DNA is TGTGCCAGCAGCCGCACATCCGGGGCGGCCAAGTGGGATGAGCAGTTCTTC. Protein sequence: CASSRTSGAAKWDEQFF.

This chain connects TRBV18 to TRBJ2-7; D is perhaps TRBD1 (5 bases). V was trimmed by 2 bases and J by 5 bases, leaving 19 bases between them. This CDR3 has 16 residues. CDR1 is KGHSH, CDR2 LQKENI, per germline. CDR3 amino acids: CASSPALTGLGDEQYF. The CDR3 nucleotides read TGTGCCAGCTCACCAGCCCTTACAGGTCTCGGAGACGAGCAGTACTTC.

The sample holds one count of this clone. The chain is built from TRBV30 and TRBJ1-1; a weak D match, TRBD1 (5 bases). V was cut by 0 bases and J by 3 bases, with 20 bases left in between. The CDR3 runs to 17 residues. The germline V gene encodes CDR1 GTSNPN and CDR2 SVGIG (reference sequence). The CDR3 DNA sequence: TGTGCCTGGAGTGTATTGGGACGGCATTATGGATACACTGAAGCTTTCTTT. This translates into CAWSVLGRHYGYTEAFF.

The chain carries TRBV14 and TRBJ2-4; 7 nucleotides line up with TRBD1. Germline loops: CDR1 SGHDN, CDR2 FVKESK. This CDR3 contains 14 residues. Losses at the gene ends were 4 bases for V and 9 bases for J; bases not matched to a gene: 9. The CDR3 spells CASSPQTGLGIQYF. The CDR3 DNA is TGTGCCAGCAGCCCACAGACAGGGTTGGGCATTCAGTACTTC.

The gene calls are TRBV7-9 and TRBJ2-3; tentatively, D is TRBD2 (6 bases). This CDR3 is 14 amino acids long. The V end was cut by 3 bases, the J end by 5 bases, with 12 bases between. Per the germline V gene, CDR1 is SEHNR and CDR2 is FQNEAQ (reference sequence). Here the CDR3 reads CASSFALALDTQYF. CDR3 sequence (DNA): TGTGCCAGCAGCTTTGCCCTAGCGTTAGATACGCAGTATTTT.

This chain connects TRBV30 to TRBJ2-2; possibly TRBD2 for D (5 bases). CDR1 is GTSNPN and CDR2 is SVGIG in the germline V gene (reference sequence). The CDR3 consists of 13 residues. Trimming took off 3 bases at V and 1 base at J, with 6 bases between the two ends. The CDR3 reads CAWSGVNTGELFF. The CDR3 DNA reads TGTGCCTGGAGCGGGGTGAACACCGGGGAGCTGTTTTTT. The entire variable domain, with the rest obtained from reference TRBV30 and TRBJ2-2, is as follows: SQTIHQWPATLVQPVGSPLSLECTVEGTSNPNLYWYRQAAGRGLQLLFYSVGIGQISSEVPQNLSASRPQDRQFILSSKKLLLSDSGFYLCAWSGVNTGELFFGEGSRLTVL.

The chain combines TRBV19 with TRBJ2-4; maybe TRBD2 (5 bases). This CDR3 has 13 residues. Germline values: CDR1 LNHDA, CDR2 SQIVND (reference sequence). The V and J ends lost 11 bases and 8 bases respectively, with 19 bases between them. The CDR3 DNA follows: TGTGCCTCTAACCCCCGGGGTGGGGACATTCAGTACTTC. Translated, it gives CASNPRGGDIQYF.

This clone was counted between two and nine times. This sequence joins TRBV11-2 and TRBJ1-1; a weak D match, TRBD1 (6 bases). The V end was cut by 5 bases, the J end by 1 base, with 11 bases between. CDR1 and CDR2 (germline): SGHAT, FQNNGV. This CDR3 comprises 14 residues. CDR3 in amino acids: CASSPIRGNTEAFF. The CDR3, as DNA: TGTGCCAGCAGCCCTATCAGGGGGAACACTGAAGCTTTCTTT.

The rearrangement links TRBV6-6 to TRBJ2-7; D is possibly TRBD1 (6 bases). The CDR3 runs 13 residues. CDR1 and CDR2 (germline): MNHNY, SVGAGI (reference sequence). Trimming took off 4 bases at V and 3 bases at J, with 10 bases between the two ends. The CDR3 sequence is CASSSTGLYEQYF. The CDR3 DNA is TGTGCCAGCAGTTCGACAGGACTCTACGAGCAGTACTTC.

The J gene is TRBJ2-2, the V gene TRBV6-4; tentatively, D is TRBD2 (5 bases). The CDR3 sequence is 15 residues long. The germline V gene has CDR1 MRHNA and CDR2 SNTAGT. V lost 0 bases, J lost 4 bases, and 9 bases lay in between. CDR3: CASSDSGSLTGELFF. Here the CDR3 DNA reads TGTGCCAGCAGTGACTCAGGGAGCCTCACCGGGGAGCTGTTTTTT.

The V and J genes are TRBV27 and TRBJ1-4; a weak D match, TRBD1 (6 bases). With 6 bases removed from V and 3 bases from J, the gap between germline ends came to 14 bases. This CDR3 region has 15 residues. Germline V lookup: CDR1 MNHEY, CDR2 SMNVEV (reference sequence). The CDR3 DNA reads TGTGCCAGCAGCTCTACTACAGGGCCTAATGAAAAACTGTTTTTT. It yields the protein CASSSTTGPNEKLFF.

The chain uses TRBV9 and TRBJ2-1; D might be TRBD2 (6 bases). The V end was cut by 1 base, the J end by 5 bases, with 13 bases between. Germline lookup yields CDR1 SGDLS and CDR2 YYNGEE. The CDR3 runs 15 residues. CDR3 nucleotides: TGTGCCAGCAGCGTAACGCTAGCGACGGACAATGAGCAGTTCTTC. Residues: CASSVTLATDNEQFF.

CDR3 sequence: CASTPGQVNQPQHF. The CDR3 coding sequence is TGTGCCAGCACCCCGGGACAGGTCAATCAGCCCCAGCATTTT. The chain has TRBV28 and TRBJ1-5; TRBD1 agrees at 8 bases. The CDR3 extends over 14 amino acids. V lost 7 bases to trimming and J lost 3 bases; unmatched junction nucleotides: 5. In germline, CDR1 is MDHEN, CDR2 SYDVKM.

J is TRBJ1-2 and V is TRBV6-5; 9 bases fit TRBD1. Per the germline V gene, CDR1 is MNHEY and CDR2 is SVGAGI. The CDR3 contains 13 residues. V dropped 5 bases and J dropped 4; count of bases not matched to a gene: 2. The CDR3 spells CASSRDRAYGYTF. The CDR3 DNA is TGTGCCAGCAGTCGGGACAGGGCCTATGGCTACACCTTC.

Note on this clone: This sample also contains other DNA sequences that code for the same CDR3. This rearrangement joins TRBV18 to TRBJ1-5; the D is unclear. From germline, CDR1 is KGHSH and CDR2 LQKENI. The CDR3 covers 14 residues. V was pared by 3 bases and J by 2 bases, with 8 bases between. The chain's CDR3 is CASSPSRGNQPQHF. CDR3 sequence (DNA): TGTGCCAGCTCACCGTCGAGGGGCAATCAGCCCCAGCATTTT. The variable domain in full, with the rest retrieved from reference TRBV18 and TRBJ1-5, is NAGVMQNPRHLVRRRGQEARLRCSPMKGHSHVYWYRQLPEEGLKFMVYLQKENIIDESGMPKERFSAEFPKEGPSILRIQQVVRGDSAAYFCASSPSRGNQPQHFGDGTRLSIL.

J is TRBJ2-7 and V is TRBV27, with TRBD2 matching 10 bases. The V gene end was trimmed by 3 bases and the J gene end by 6 bases; junction bases not matched to a gene: 5. The CDR3 extends over 14 amino acids. Per germline, CDR1 MNHEY and CDR2 SMNVEV (reference sequence). The DNA of the CDR3 is TGTGCCAGCAGTTTTGGAGCGGGAGGGGGCGAGCAGTACTTC. Amino acid sequence: CASSFGAGGGEQYF.

V and J are TRBV12-5 and TRBJ2-1; TRBD2 agrees at 12 bases. Germline V gene lookup returns CDR1 LGHNT and CDR2 FRNRAP. The length of the CDR3 is 17 residues. Trimming removed 2 bases from V and 4 bases from J; junction bases left unmatched: 6. CDR3 protein: CASGLRLAGALYNEQFF. CDR3 DNA sequence: TGTGCTAGTGGTTTGCGACTAGCGGGAGCTCTGTACAATGAGCAGTTCTTC.

The genes are TRBV18 and TRBJ2-5, with D hard to call. V lost 4 bases and J lost 2, with 17 bases in between. Per the germline V gene, CDR1 is KGHSH and CDR2 is LQKENI. The CDR3 has 16 amino acids. CDR3 DNA: TGTGCCAGCTCACTCTTACACGACAAGTTGCAAGAGACCCAGTACTTC. As protein: CASSLLHDKLQETQYF.

This chain connects TRBV18 to TRBJ2-1, with D tentatively TRBD2 (5 bases). From germline, CDR1 is KGHSH and CDR2 LQKENI. This CDR3 region has 15 residues. V lost 3 bases and J lost 5, with 14 bases in between. This CDR3 reads CASSPRDREHNEQFF. The DNA of the CDR3 is TGTGCCAGCTCACCGAGGGATAGAGAACACAATGAGCAGTTCTTC. Filled out from reference TRBV18 and TRBJ2-1, the complete variable domain reads NAGVMQNPRHLVRRRGQEARLRCSPMKGHSHVYWYRQLPEEGLKFMVYLQKENIIDESGMPKERFSAEFPKEGPSILRIQQVVRGDSAAYFCASSPRDREHNEQFFGPGTRLTVL.